This T cell receptor beta chain was recovered during a study of human T cells and chemical hapten exposure. A few counts support this clonotype. TCRdb re-called the RACE reads through MiXCR, storing one row per CDR3 protein. The sample contains some 300,000 distinct CDR3 sequences, 4.5% to 5.5% of which appear only once. Trimming pared 7 bases from V and 5 bases from J, leaving 17 bases between. The CDR3 sequence is 14 residues long. Time point in this sample: pre-sensitization, week 0. The treatment denotes: therapeutic diphenylcyclopropenone sensitization with weekly scalp DPC. This material consisted of whole blood, taken in connection with sensitization to the hapten diphenylcyclopropenone (DPC). The receptor was derived from a young woman with alopecia areata. Some clones in this sample may be carry-over from other donors' samples. The V gene is TRBV12-3 or TRBV12-4, the J gene TRBJ2-5; D possibly uses TRBD1 or TRBD2 (5 bases each). The CDR3 loop reads CASTSPGRRETQYF. CDR3 nucleotides: TGTGCCAGCACCTCCCCGGGGCGCCGGGAGACCCAGTACTTC.